The subject of this entry is one T cell receptor (beta chain). What it binds is not known. One entry per CDR3 protein, without DNA, is what TCRdb gives after re-calling the 5' RACE reads. The table for this sample gives roughly 390,000 distinct CDR3 sequences. The sample comes from a study of T cells expressing NK-cell markers. General observations from the study: In a handful of donors, dominant CD3+CD56+NKG2C+ clones formed about 1.0-8% of CD8+ cells.

The TCR originated in a woman in her fifties or sixties in good health. The sample consisted of blood T cells: a sorted CD56 or NKG2C T cell subset, CD4+ or CD8+ T cells, or bulk PBMC T cells (not recorded which).

The CDR3 sequence: CASSLVGTEIYNEQFF. This rearrangement joins TRBV11-3 to TRBJ2-1; TCRdb reports TRBD1, a call that lacks DNA to check it against. The germline gives CDR1 SGHNT, CDR2 YENEEA. The CDR3 contains 16 residues.